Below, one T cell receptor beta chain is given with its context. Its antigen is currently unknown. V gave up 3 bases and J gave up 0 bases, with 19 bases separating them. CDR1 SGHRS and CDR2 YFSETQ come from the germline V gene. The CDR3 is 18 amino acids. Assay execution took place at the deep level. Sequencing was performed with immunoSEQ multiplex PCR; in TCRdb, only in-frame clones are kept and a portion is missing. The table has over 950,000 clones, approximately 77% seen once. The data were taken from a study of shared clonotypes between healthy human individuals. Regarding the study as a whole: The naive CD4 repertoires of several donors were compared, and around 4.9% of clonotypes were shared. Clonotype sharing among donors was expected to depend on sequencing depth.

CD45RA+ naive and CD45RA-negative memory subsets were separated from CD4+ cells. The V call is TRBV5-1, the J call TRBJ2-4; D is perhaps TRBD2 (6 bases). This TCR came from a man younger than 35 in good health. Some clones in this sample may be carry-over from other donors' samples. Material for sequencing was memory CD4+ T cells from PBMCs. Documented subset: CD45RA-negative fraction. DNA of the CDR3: TGCGCCAGCAGCTCCGGGACTTCCTCAGTTGTAGCCAAAAACATTCAGTACTTC. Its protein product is CASSSGTSSVVAKNIQYF.